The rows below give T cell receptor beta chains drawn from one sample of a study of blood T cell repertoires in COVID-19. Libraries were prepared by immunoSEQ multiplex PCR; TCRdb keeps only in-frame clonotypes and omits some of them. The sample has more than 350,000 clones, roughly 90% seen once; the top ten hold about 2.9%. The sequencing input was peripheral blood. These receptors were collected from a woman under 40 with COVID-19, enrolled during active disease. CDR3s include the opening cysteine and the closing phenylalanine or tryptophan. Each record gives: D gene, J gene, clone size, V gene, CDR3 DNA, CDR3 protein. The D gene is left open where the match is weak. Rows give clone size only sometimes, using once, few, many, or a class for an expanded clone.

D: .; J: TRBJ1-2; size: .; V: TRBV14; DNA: TGTGCCAGCAGCCGAGACCAGGGATGGGGCTACACCTTC; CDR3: CASSRDQGWGYTF
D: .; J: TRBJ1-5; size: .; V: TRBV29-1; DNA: TGCAGCGTTATGAACAGGGAAGAGGGTCTCGGGGTGGGTCAGCCCCAGCATTTT; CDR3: CSVMNREEGLGVGQPQHF
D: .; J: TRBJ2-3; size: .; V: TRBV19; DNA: TGTGCCAGTAGTAGGGCCCTTCCCTCGGCAGATACGCAGTATTTT; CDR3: CASSRALPSADTQYF
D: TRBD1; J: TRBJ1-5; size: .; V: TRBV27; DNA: TGTGCCAGCAGTTCGAGGACAGGGCCCGATCAGCCCCAGCATTTT; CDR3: CASSSRTGPDQPQHF
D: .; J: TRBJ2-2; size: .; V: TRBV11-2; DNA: TGTGCCAGCAGCTTAGAACCTCCGGGCACCGGGGAGCTGTTTTTT; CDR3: CASSLEPPGTGELFF
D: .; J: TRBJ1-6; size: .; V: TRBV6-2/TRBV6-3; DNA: TGTGCCAGCAGTTACGAGTTCGGGGTGAGGAATTCACCCCTCCACTTT; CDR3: CASSYEFGVRNSPLHF
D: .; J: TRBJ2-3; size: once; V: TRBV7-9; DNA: TGTGCCAGCAGCCCAGGGCCTCGCACCACAGATACGCAGTATTTT; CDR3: CASSPGPRTTDTQYF
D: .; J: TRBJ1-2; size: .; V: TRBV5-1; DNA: TGCGCCAGCAGCGAGGACACTCCTAGGGTCTATGGCTACACCTTC; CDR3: CASSEDTPRVYGYTF
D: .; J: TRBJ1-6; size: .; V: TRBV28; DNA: TGTGCCAGCAGTTACCGAGGCTCGGGACACCATAATTCACCCCTCCACTTT; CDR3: CASSYRGSGHHNSPLHF
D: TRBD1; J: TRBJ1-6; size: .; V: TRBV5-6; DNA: TGTGCCAGCAGGGACGGACAGGGGCAATCACCCCTCCACTTT; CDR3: CASRDGQGQSPLHF
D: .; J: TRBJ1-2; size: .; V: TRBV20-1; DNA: TGCAGTGCGACTACAGGGAATGGCTACACCTTC; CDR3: CSATTGNGYTF
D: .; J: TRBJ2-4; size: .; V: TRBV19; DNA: TGTGCCAGTAACGAGGTGGGCAAAAACATTCAGTACTTC; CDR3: CASNEVGKNIQYF
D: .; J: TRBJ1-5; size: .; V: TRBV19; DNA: TGTGCCAGTAGTATAAGAGGGACTCTCTTATATCAGCCCCAGCATTTT; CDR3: CASSIRGTLLYQPQHF
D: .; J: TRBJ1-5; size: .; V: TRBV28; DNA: TGTGCCAGCAGTTTAGTCGGGGGTAACGACAATCAGCCCCAGCATTTT; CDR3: CASSLVGGNDNQPQHF
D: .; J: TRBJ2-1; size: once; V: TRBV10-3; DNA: TGTGCCAGAAAAAACGAAGCCTCGGGGGAGCAGTTCTTC; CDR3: CARKNEASGEQFF
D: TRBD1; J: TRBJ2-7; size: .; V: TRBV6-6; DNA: TGTGCCAGCAGTTACTCGGACAGGATCTACGAGCAGTACTTC; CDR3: CASSYSDRIYEQYF
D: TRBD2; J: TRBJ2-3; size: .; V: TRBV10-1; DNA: TGCGCCAGCAGTTCTAGCGGTTACACAGATACGCAGTATTTT; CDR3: CASSSSGYTDTQYF
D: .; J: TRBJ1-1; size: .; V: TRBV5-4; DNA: TGTGCCAGCAGCCGGTTGAACACTGAAGCTTTCTTT; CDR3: CASSRLNTEAFF
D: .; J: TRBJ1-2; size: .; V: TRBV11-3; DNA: TGTGCCAGCAGCTTAGGACGGGGCTATGGCTACACCTTC; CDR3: CASSLGRGYGYTF
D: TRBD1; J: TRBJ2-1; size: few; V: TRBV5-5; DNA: TGTGCCAGCAGCTTGTGGTCGGGACAGGGGAATGAGCAGTTCTTC; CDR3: CASSLWSGQGNEQFF